Included here is one TCR beta chain sequence, with context. 60 Vbeta and 13 Jbeta primers were used in PCR. Clones were sequenced by immunoSEQ multiplex PCR, and TCRdb holds only the in-frame ones, with some missing. The sample holds fewer than 200,000 clones, 72% seen once. This sample is part of a study of cytomegalovirus exposure and HLA in healthy donors. The CDR3 runs to 15 residues. CDR1 and CDR2 from the germline V gene are SQVTM and ANQGSEA. The trim removed 4 bases at V and 1 base at J, leaving 7 bases unmatched. The chain couples TRBV29-1 to TRBJ2-5, with 9 bases matching TRBD1. The sample comprised PBMCs. The TCR sequence derives from a human donor in good health. This CDR3 reads CSVGRTGVRQETQYF. Written as DNA, the CDR3 is TGCAGCGTTGGGCGGACAGGGGTGCGCCAAGAGACCCAGTACTTC.